This is a list of T cell receptor beta chains from one sample in a study of early T cells in non-severe SARS-CoV-2 infection. Via MiXCR, TCRdb re-called the 5' RACE reads, giving one row per CDR3 protein. The sample includes 95,000 to 150,000 distinct CDR3 sequences, 15% seen only once; the top ten take less than 25%. Sequencing was carried out using whole blood. The source is an adult who was a healthcare worker with PCR-confirmed SARS-CoV-2 infection or an uninfected control (not recorded which). Each CDR3 is given with its conserved first and last residue. The D gene is left open where the match is weak. Clone sizes are given selectively: once, few, many, or a class where the clone is expanded.

TRBJ2-7 | TRBD1 | TRBV5-1 | few | CASSSQQGAPYEQYF | TGCGCCAGCAGCTCCCAACAGGGGGCCCCCTACGAGCAGTACTTC
TRBJ2-3 | . | TRBV11-3 | . | CASSSSTQGADTQYF | TGTGCCAGCAGCTCTTCTACACAGGGCGCAGATACGCAGTATTTT
TRBJ1-5 | . | TRBV7-8 | . | CASSLGGAGQPQHF | TGTGCCAGCAGCTTGGGGGGGGCCGGTCAGCCCCAGCATTTT
TRBJ2-2 | . | TRBV4-1 | few | CASSHFRGDTGELFF | TGCGCCAGCAGCCATTTTAGGGGGGACACCGGGGAGCTGTTTTTT
TRBJ2-1 | . | TRBV14 | . | CASSQARGRTGDNEQFF | TGTGCCAGCAGCCAAGCTCGAGGCAGGACGGGGGACAATGAGCAGTTCTTC
TRBJ2-5 | . | TRBV27 | many | CASGPLRQETQYF | TGTGCCAGCGGGCCCCTGCGCCAAGAGACCCAGTACTTC
TRBJ2-7 | . | TRBV20-1 | few | CSALRQTYEQYF | TGCAGTGCACTCCGCCAGACCTACGAGCAGTACTTC
TRBJ2-3 | . | TRBV20-1 | . | CSKVGRGPTDTQYF | TGCAGTAAGGTCGGACGGGGGCCCACAGATACGCAGTATTTT
TRBJ2-3 | . | TRBV12-5 | few | CASGLAERDTQYF | TGTGCTAGTGGTTTGGCGGAGAGAGATACGCAGTATTTT
TRBJ2-7 | TRBD1 | TRBV2 | few | CASYDRGGTYEQYF | TGTGCCAGCTATGACAGGGGGGGGACCTACGAGCAGTACTTC
TRBJ2-3 | . | TRBV20-1 | . | CSAPLPGRTDTQYF | TGCAGTGCTCCCCTGCCGGGGCGCACAGATACGCAGTATTTT
TRBJ2-3 | TRBD1 | TRBV6-1 | few | CALGGRQGQGAERQYF | TGTGCCTTAGGAGGCCGGCAGGGACAGGGGGCAGAGAGGCAGTATTTT
TRBJ2-7 | . | TRBV20-1 | few | CSVVGDSGEQYF | TGCAGTGTGGTTGGGGATTCGGGAGAGCAGTACTTC
TRBJ2-1 | . | TRBV27 | few | CASSPEGLLSEQFF | TGTGCCAGCAGCCCCGAGGGACTCTTGTCTGAGCAGTTCTTC
TRBJ2-7 | TRBD1 | TRBV12-5 | few | CASGPGQDLKYEQYF | TGTGCTAGTGGGCCGGGACAGGACTTAAAGTACGAGCAGTACTTC
TRBJ1-5 | TRBD1 | TRBV20-1 | . | CSARQGGSNQPQHF | TGCAGTGCTCGACAGGGGGGAAGCAATCAGCCCCAGCATTTT
TRBJ1-1 | TRBD1 | TRBV18 | . | CASSIGTAMNTEAFF | TGTGCCAGCTCAATCGGGACAGCCATGAACACTGAAGCTTTCTTT
TRBJ2-3 | . | TRBV7-6 | few | CASSFIGDTQYF | TGTGCCAGCAGCTTCATCGGGGATACGCAGTATTTT
TRBJ2-3 | . | TRBV20-1 | . | CSAGHRITDTQYF | TGCAGTGCTGGTCACAGGATAACAGATACGCAGTATTTT
TRBJ2-1 | . | TRBV7-9 | few | CASGGGGEQFF | TGTGCCAGCGGCGGAGGCGGTGAGCAGTTCTTC
TRBJ2-7 | TRBD1 | TRBV29-1 | few | CSAGQGESYEQYF | TGCAGCGCGGGACAGGGCGAGTCCTACGAGCAGTACTTC
TRBJ2-1 | . | TRBV6-2/TRBV6-3 | . | CASSQGLDTYNEQFF | TGTGCCAGCAGTCAGGGGCTCGATACCTACAATGAGCAGTTCTTC
TRBJ2-2 | . | TRBV7-9 | . | CATRAEFLIGTGELFF | TGTGCGACGAGGGCAGAGTTTCTAATTGGCACCGGGGAGCTGTTCTTT
TRBJ1-2 | . | TRBV11-2 | . | CASRGGPQYGYTF | TGTGCCAGCCGGGGGGGGCCCCAGTATGGCTACACCTTC
TRBJ2-3 | TRBD1 | TRBV29-1 | few | CSADRDPGGDTQYF | TGCAGCGCCGATAGGGACCCAGGGGGAGATACGCAGTATTTT
TRBJ1-6 | . | TRBV5-5 | . | CASSGGASSSYNSPLHF | TGTGCCAGCAGCGGTGGCGCCTCCTCCTCCTATAATTCACCCCTCCACTTT
TRBJ1-6 | . | TRBV20-1 | . | CSAGGQGGSPLHF | TGCAGTGCCGGGGGGCAGGGTGGATCACCCCTCCACTTT
TRBJ2-1 | . | TRBV9 | many | CASSVAAAGEQFF | TGTGCCAGCAGCGTAGCCGCGGCCGGTGAGCAGTTCTTC
TRBJ2-3 | TRBD1 | TRBV20-1 | . | CSARGTGNTDTQYF | TGCAGTGCTAGGGGGACAGGGAATACAGATACGCAGTATTTT